The rows below give T cell receptor beta chains drawn from one sample of a study of cytomegalovirus exposure and HLA in healthy donors. Data came from immunoSEQ multiplex PCR; TCRdb stores just in-frame clones and leaves some out. Among 77,000 or so clones, about 80% were seen once, and the ten largest hold around 7%. Sequenced sample: PBMCs. The origin of the receptors is a middle-aged woman in good health and CMV-seronegative. CDR3s include the opening cysteine and the closing phenylalanine or tryptophan. D genes are given only for firm matches. The size entry is marked missing in some rows and otherwise reads once, few, many or a size class.

>TRBV9|TRBD2|TRBJ2-1|few
CASSALSGSSYNEQFF
TGTGCCAGCAGCGCCCTTAGCGGGAGCTCCTACAATGAGCAGTTCTTC
>TRBV6-5|TRBD2|TRBJ2-7|.
CASSHSLAGGYEQYF
TGTGCCAGCAGTCACTCACTAGCGGGAGGCTACGAGCAGTACTTC
>TRBV19|.|TRBJ2-3|.
CASSIPETDTQYF
TGTGCCAGTAGTATCCCCGAGACAGATACGCAGTATTTT
>TRBV7-3|TRBD1|TRBJ1-5|.
CASSTYRGQPQHF
TGTGCCAGCAGCACCTACAGGGGCCAGCCCCAGCATTTT
>TRBV11-3|TRBD1|TRBJ2-1|.
CASSYSTGATYNEQFF
TGTGCCAGCAGCTATTCGACAGGGGCCACCTACAATGAGCAGTTCTTC
>TRBV30|.|TRBJ1-4|.
CAWSSKRGASNEKLFF
TGTGCCTGGAGTTCTAAACGGGGGGCCTCTAATGAAAAACTGTTTTTT
>TRBV2|.|TRBJ2-3|.
CASRGGQYTDTQYF
TGTGCCAGCAGGGGGGGACAGTACACAGATACGCAGTATTTT
>TRBV6-1|.|TRBJ1-4|.
CASSESTSGTMFF
TGTGCCAGCAGTGAGTCGACTTCCGGGACAATGTTTTTT
>TRBV10-2|TRBD1|TRBJ2-2|.
CASSEWTGDNTGELFF
TGCGCCAGCAGTGAATGGACAGGGGATAACACCGGGGAGCTGTTTTTT
>TRBV11-3|TRBD1|TRBJ2-7|.
CASSAGQGRVGEQYF
TGTGCCAGCAGCGCCGGACAGGGGAGGGTCGGCGAGCAGTACTTC
>TRBV29-1|.|TRBJ1-4|.
CSVVGGREEKLFF
TGCAGCGTTGTAGGTGGTCGGGAGGAAAAACTGTTTTTT
>TRBV4-3|.|TRBJ1-2|.
CASSQVHGPGNGYGYTF
TGCGCCAGCAGCCAAGTCCATGGACCCGGGAACGGCTATGGCTACACCTTC
>TRBV6-4|.|TRBJ1-2|.
CASSASDTPLGGYTF
TGTGCCAGCAGTGCCTCGGACACGCCGCTCGGGGGCTACACCTTC
>TRBV6-5|.|TRBJ1-5|.
CASSYSLGALQPQHF
TGTGCCAGCAGTTACTCGTTGGGGGCTCTTCAGCCCCAGCATTTT
>TRBV4-1|TRBD1|TRBJ1-2|.
CASSQRDGTGGRYTF
TGCGCCAGCAGCCAACGTGATGGGACAGGGGGTCGCTACACCTTC
>TRBV4-1|.|TRBJ1-1|few
CASSQGLFTQAFF
TGCGCCAGCAGCCAGGGACTCTTTACTCAAGCTTTCTTT
>TRBV7-7|.|TRBJ2-1|.
CASSGDSGEQFF
TGTGCCAGCAGCGGAGATAGTGGGGAGCAGTTCTTC
>TRBV9|TRBD1|TRBJ2-3|.
CASSTRSGGAGTDTQYF
TGTGCCAGCAGCACCCGCTCAGGGGGCGCCGGCACAGATACGCAGTATTTT
>TRBV6-1|TRBD1|TRBJ1-2|few
CASSQEQGARFRFYGYTF
TGTGCCAGCAGTCAAGAACAGGGGGCTCGTTTTCGATTCTATGGCTACACCTTC
>TRBV19|TRBD1|TRBJ1-1|once
CASSGTANTEAFF
TGTGCCAGTAGTGGGACAGCGAACACTGAAGCTTTCTTT
>TRBV4-3|TRBD2|TRBJ2-7|.
CACSQHYDTSGYYEQYF
TGCGCCTGCAGCCAACACTATGACACTAGCGGCTACTACGAGCAGTACTTC
>TRBV10-1|.|TRBJ2-2|.
CASGGDYLIGGDTGELFF
TGCGCCAGCGGAGGCGACTACCTGATCGGAGGGGACACCGGGGAGCTGTTTTTT
>TRBV5-1|TRBD1|TRBJ1-1|once
CASSWGTANTEAFF
TGCGCCAGCAGCTGGGGGACAGCTAACACTGAAGCTTTCTTT
>TRBV5-5|TRBD2|TRBJ2-7|.
CASIPHGGFDEQYF
TGTGCCAGCATCCCCCACGGGGGGTTTGACGAGCAGTACTTC
>TRBV13|.|TRBJ2-7|few
CASSFRGGFSYEQYF
TGTGCCAGCAGCTTTAGGGGGGGGTTCTCCTACGAGCAGTACTTC
>TRBV7-2|TRBD1|TRBJ1-2|once
CASSVTGQGYGYTF
TGTGCCAGCAGCGTTACGGGACAGGGCTATGGCTACACCTTC
>TRBV30|TRBD1|TRBJ1-4|.
CAWSFITGQRNEKLFF
TGTGCCTGGAGTTTTATCACGGGACAGAGAAATGAAAAACTGTTTTTT
>TRBV19|.|TRBJ2-2|.
CASSPGSNTGELFF
TGTGCCAGTAGTCCGGGGTCGAACACCGGGGAGCTGTTTTTT
>TRBV28|.|TRBJ2-7|.
CASSPATGTYEQYF
TGTGCCAGCAGTCCAGCAACAGGGACCTACGAGCAGTACTTC
>TRBV11-2|TRBD2|TRBJ2-7|once
CASSLAGTSVDEQYF
TGTGCCAGCAGCTTAGCCGGGACTAGCGTCGACGAGCAGTACTTC
>TRBV30|TRBD1|TRBJ1-5|.
CAWSVSTGPNQPQHF
TGTGCCTGGAGTGTATCGACAGGGCCCAATCAGCCCCAGCATTTT
>TRBV2|.|TRBJ1-3|once
CASSEGLDTPGNTIYF
TGTGCCAGCAGTGAGGGACTGGACACCCCTGGAAACACCATATATTTT
>TRBV30|TRBD1|TRBJ1-2|.
CAWTDIRTGPDYGYTF
TGTGCCTGGACGGATATCAGGACAGGGCCCGACTATGGCTACACCTTC
>TRBV4-1|TRBD1|TRBJ1-6|.
CASSQGPGQGFTYNSPLHF
TGCGCCAGCAGCCAAGGTCCGGGACAGGGTTTTACTTATAATTCACCCCTCCACTTT
>TRBV27|TRBD2|TRBJ2-7|.
CASSFQRGFSYEQYF
TGTGCCAGCAGTTTCCAGCGGGGGTTCTCCTACGAGCAGTACTTC
>TRBV27|.|TRBJ1-6|.
CATRWRGMDNSPLHF
TGTGCCACCCGGTGGAGGGGAATGGATAATTCACCCCTCCACTTT
>TRBV6-5|TRBD2|TRBJ2-3|.
CASTLSGREGDTQYF
TGTGCCAGCACTCTCTCGGGCAGGGAGGGGGATACGCAGTATTTT
>TRBV5-1|TRBD1|TRBJ2-6|few
CASGTGGSGANVLTF
TGCGCCAGCGGGACAGGGGGCTCTGGGGCCAACGTCCTGACTTTC
>TRBV7-8|TRBD1|TRBJ2-7|.
CASSPGQVPSYEQYF
TGTGCCAGCAGCCCAGGACAGGTACCCTCCTACGAGCAGTACTTC
>TRBV7-9|TRBD2|TRBJ2-1|few
CASSLTSGANEQFF
TGTGCCAGCAGCTTGACTAGCGGGGCCAATGAGCAGTTCTTC
>TRBV5-8|TRBD1|TRBJ2-3|.
CASSRARDRYTDTQYF
TGTGCCAGCAGCCGGGCGAGGGACAGGTACACAGATACGCAGTATTTT
>TRBV7-6|TRBD2|TRBJ2-7|once
CASSSKERGLAGGPSGEQYF
TGTGCCAGCAGCTCCAAAGAGCGGGGACTAGCGGGAGGGCCATCAGGCGAGCAGTACTTC
>TRBV29-1|TRBD2|TRBJ2-3|.
CSVEGSSGGATDTQYF
TGCAGCGTTGAGGGGAGTAGCGGGGGGGCGACAGATACGCAGTATTTT
>TRBV18|.|TRBJ1-3|.
CASSQGQADSGNTIYF
TGTGCCAGCTCACAGGGGCAGGCTGACTCTGGAAACACCATATATTTT
>TRBV7-2|TRBD2|TRBJ2-2|.
CASSLSFAGGPTGELFF
TGTGCCAGCAGCTTAAGTTTTGCGGGAGGGCCCACCGGGGAGCTGTTTTTT
>TRBV30|TRBD1|TRBJ1-5|.
CAWTPTGLSNQPQHF
TGTGCCTGGACCCCGACAGGGTTGAGCAATCAGCCCCAGCATTTT
>TRBV5-4|TRBD1|TRBJ2-3|.
CASSLEGQLTSTDTQYF
TGTGCCAGCAGCTTGGAGGGACAGCTTACTAGCACAGATACGCAGTATTTT